This entry features one T cell receptor beta chain sequence. A few counts support this clonotype. Its antigen is currently not known. No clone much larger than this one lies a single base away; base qualities are absent. The library was built by means of 5' RACE. TCRdb names NextSeq 500 as the instrument used. To correct for sequencing error and PCR bias, the TCR library protocol tagged individual cDNA molecules with unique molecular identifiers. Both TCR alpha and beta chains were sequenced, and tight co-correlation was observed between alpha and beta sequence abundances in each sample. The study's processing was this. Decombinator V4 was used to annotate TCR sequences for V gene, J gene and CDR3. Expanded TCRs were defined as changing significantly between any two time points under a Poisson model with p below 0.0001. Abundances of TCRs were expressed as counts per million after normalisation to the total number of TCRs sequenced in each sample. MAIT TCRs were defined by TRAV1-2 paired with TRAJ12, TRAJ20 or TRAJ33, and iNKT TCRs by TRAV10 paired with TRAJ18. A search of VDJdb, accessed on 1 November 2021, was run for TCRs annotated to CMV, EBV and SARS-CoV-2, with TCRs annotated for multiple antigens excluded. The raw public data were reprocessed by TCRdb itself: fastp quality trimming at Q25, MiXCR clonotype calling, in-frame beta chains only. Under each unique CDR3 protein, matching rows form one entry showing the most common genes and DNA. TCRdb's processing, not the authors', yielded these V and J calls. Across this sample there are around 67,000 distinct CDR3 sequences, with 11% seen only once. The ten most abundant clones make up 3.8% of the sample.

The study was a case-control design nested within a healthcare worker cohort in London, UK, with weekly nasopharyngeal swab PCR tests and blood sampling. Healthcare workers were recruited during the week of the UK lockdown, between 23 and 31 March 2020, and followed weekly for up to roughly 15 weeks. The record originates from a study of early T cells in non-severe SARS-CoV-2 infection (dated by TCRdb to the early 2020s). About the study as a whole: Bulk RNA from unsorted whole blood was used for TCR sequencing, so alpha and beta chains could not be paired. Broader findings and caveats from the paper: VDJdb matching was skewed toward anti-spike CD8 responses and likely underestimated virus-specific expansions by missing private and CD4 specificities.

The CDR3 sequence holds 14 residues, the cysteine and phenylalanine included. The only DNA kept is the CDR3, 42 bases in frame from the first base. V loses 3 bases of germline sequence and J loses 1 base, and the interval between the two ends is 10 bases. The sample consisted of whole blood. Recombination joined TRBV12-3 or TRBV12-4 with TRBJ2-7, with no confidently assigned D gene. This TCR was sampled from an adult who was a healthcare worker with PCR-confirmed SARS-CoV-2 infection or an uninfected control (not recorded which). Read as DNA, the sequence is TGTGCCAGCAGTTTCTCCCCAGGATCCTACGAGCAGTACTTC. Translated, this is CASSFSPGSYEQYF.